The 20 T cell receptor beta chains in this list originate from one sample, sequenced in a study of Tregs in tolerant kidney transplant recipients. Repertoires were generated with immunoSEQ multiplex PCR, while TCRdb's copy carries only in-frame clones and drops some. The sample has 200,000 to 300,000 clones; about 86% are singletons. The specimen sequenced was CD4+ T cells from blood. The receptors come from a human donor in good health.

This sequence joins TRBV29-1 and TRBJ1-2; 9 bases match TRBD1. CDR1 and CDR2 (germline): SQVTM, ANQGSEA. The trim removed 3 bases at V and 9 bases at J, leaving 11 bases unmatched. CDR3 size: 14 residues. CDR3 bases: TGCAGCGTTGAGGAGGGGGACAGGGAATCGAGCTACACCTTC. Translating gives CSVEEGDRESSYTF.

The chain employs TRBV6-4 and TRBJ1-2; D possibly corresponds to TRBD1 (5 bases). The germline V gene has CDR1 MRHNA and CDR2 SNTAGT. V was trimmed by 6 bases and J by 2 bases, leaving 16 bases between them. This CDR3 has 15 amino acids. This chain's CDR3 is CASRPRAQGNYGYTF. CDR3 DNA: TGTGCCAGCAGGCCTCGAGCCCAGGGCAACTATGGCTACACCTTC.

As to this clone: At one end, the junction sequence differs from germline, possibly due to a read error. The CDR3 loop is CASSKDRGTPANYGYTF. CDR3 DNA: TGTGCCAGCAGCAAAGACCGCGGGACTCCTGCTAACTATGGCTACACCTTC. This chain connects TRBV14 to TRBJ1-2; TRBD1 is a possible D gene (5 bases). The germline CDR1 and CDR2 sequences are SGHDN and FVKESK. The CDR3 covers 17 residues.

The CDR3 DNA reads as TGTGCCAGCAGCTTAGCCAGGACAGGGGGTGGAAACACCATATATTTT. It yields the protein CASSLARTGGGNTIYF. The genes are TRBV7-2 and TRBJ1-3; 10 bases align to TRBD1. There are 16 residues in the CDR3. CDR1 is SGHTA and CDR2 is FQGNSA in the germline V gene. J was trimmed by 3 bases and V by 0 bases; bases with no gene match: 2.

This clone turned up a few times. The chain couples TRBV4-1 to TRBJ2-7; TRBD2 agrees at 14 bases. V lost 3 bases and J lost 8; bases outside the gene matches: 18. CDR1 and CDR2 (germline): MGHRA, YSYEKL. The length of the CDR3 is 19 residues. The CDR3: CASSQAPPPGTSGSIKQYF. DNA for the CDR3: TGCGCCAGCAGCCAGGCCCCCCCGCCTGGGACTAGCGGGAGCATTAAGCAGTACTTC.

CDR3 protein: CASSYMSDGNYGYTF. CDR3 nucleotides: TGTGCCAGCAGCTATATGTCGGACGGCAACTATGGCTACACCTTC. J is TRBJ1-2 and V is TRBV5-6; no definite D call. Trimming stripped 3 bases from V and 2 bases from J, with 14 bases between. The CDR3 covers 15 residues. Per germline, CDR1 SGHDT and CDR2 YYEEEE.

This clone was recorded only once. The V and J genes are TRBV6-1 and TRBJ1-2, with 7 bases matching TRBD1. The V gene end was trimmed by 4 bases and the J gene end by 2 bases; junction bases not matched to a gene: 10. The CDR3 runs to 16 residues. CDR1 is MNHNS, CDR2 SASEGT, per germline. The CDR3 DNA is TGTGCCAGCAGTGGACCGACAGGGACCGTAAACTATGGCTACACCTTC. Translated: CASSGPTGTVNYGYTF.

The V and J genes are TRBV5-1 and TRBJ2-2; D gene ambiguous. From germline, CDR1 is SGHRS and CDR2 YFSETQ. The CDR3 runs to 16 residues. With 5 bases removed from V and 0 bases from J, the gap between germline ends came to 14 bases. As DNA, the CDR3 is TGCGCCAGCAGTCTCGGGCAGACATCGAACACCGGGGAGCTGTTTTTT. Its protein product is CASSLGQTSNTGELFF.

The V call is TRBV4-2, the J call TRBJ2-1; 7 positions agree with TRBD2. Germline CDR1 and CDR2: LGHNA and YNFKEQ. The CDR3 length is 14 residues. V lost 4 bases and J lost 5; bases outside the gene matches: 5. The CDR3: CASSLRGVDNEQFF. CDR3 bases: TGTGCCAGCAGCCTCCGGGGGGTCGACAATGAGCAGTTCTTC.

The CDR3 bases are TGTGCCAGCAGTGAACAACAGGGGCAAGAGACCCAGTACTTC. Protein sequence: CASSEQQGQETQYF. This chain connects TRBV25-1 to TRBJ2-5, with TRBD1 identical over 7 bases. V lost 2 bases and J lost 2; bases outside the gene matches: 2. Germline lookup yields CDR1 MGHDK and CDR2 SYGVNS. This CDR3 spans 14 amino acids.

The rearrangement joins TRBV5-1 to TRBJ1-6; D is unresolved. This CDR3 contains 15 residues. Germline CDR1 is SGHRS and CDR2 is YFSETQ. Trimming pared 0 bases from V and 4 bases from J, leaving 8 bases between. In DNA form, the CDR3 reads TGCGCCAGCAGCTTGGATGACGGGTATAATTCACCCCTCCACTTT. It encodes CASSLDDGYNSPLHF.

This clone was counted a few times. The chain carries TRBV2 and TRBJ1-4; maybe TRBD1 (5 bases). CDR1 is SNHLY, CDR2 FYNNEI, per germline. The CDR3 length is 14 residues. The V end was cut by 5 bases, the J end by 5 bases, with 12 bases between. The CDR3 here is CASSSGTPNEKLFF. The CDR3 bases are TGTGCCAGCAGTTCTGGGACGCCGAATGAAAAACTGTTTTTT.

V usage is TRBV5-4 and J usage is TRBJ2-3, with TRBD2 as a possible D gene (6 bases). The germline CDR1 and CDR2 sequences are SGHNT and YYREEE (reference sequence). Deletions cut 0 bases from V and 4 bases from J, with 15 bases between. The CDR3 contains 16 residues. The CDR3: CASSLGGGIRADTQYF. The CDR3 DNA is TGTGCCAGCAGCTTGGGGGGCGGGATACGGGCAGATACGCAGTATTTT.

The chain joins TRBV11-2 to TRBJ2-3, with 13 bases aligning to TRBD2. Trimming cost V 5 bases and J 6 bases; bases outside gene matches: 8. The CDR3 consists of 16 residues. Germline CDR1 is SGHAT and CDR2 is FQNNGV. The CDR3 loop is CASSPTSGGAVDTQYF. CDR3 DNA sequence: TGTGCCAGCAGCCCTACTAGCGGGGGGGCCGTGGATACGCAGTATTTT.

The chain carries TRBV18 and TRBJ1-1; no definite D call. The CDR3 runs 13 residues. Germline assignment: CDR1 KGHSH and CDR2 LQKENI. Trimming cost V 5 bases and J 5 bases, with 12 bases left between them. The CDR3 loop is CASSAGQTTEAFF. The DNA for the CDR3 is TGTGCCAGCTCAGCGGGCCAGACAACTGAAGCTTTCTTT.

The CDR3, as DNA: TGTGCCAGCAGTGTGTCGGGGTTTAACACTGAAGCTTTCTTT. Translation gives CASSVSGFNTEAFF. The chain couples TRBV6-4 to TRBJ1-1, with D hard to call. The germline V gene has CDR1 MRHNA and CDR2 SNTAGT. The CDR3 is 14 residues long. Trimming took 4 bases from V and 2 from J, leaving 11 bases between them.

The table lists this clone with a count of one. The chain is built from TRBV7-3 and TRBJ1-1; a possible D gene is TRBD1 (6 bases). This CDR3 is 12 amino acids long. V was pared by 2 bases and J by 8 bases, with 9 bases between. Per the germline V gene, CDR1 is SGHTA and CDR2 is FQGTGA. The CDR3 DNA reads TGTGCCAGCAGCTTATCGGGGGCCGAAGCTTTCTTT. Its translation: CASSLSGAEAFF.

This CDR3 is CASSYSRRLRGNTIYF. For the CDR3, the DNA is TGTGCCAGCAGTTACTCGCGGCGGTTACGAGGAAACACCATATATTTT. The chain joins TRBV6-5 to TRBJ1-3; D uncertain. Trimming left V 0 bases short and J 4 bases short, with 13 bases between. This CDR3 is 16 amino acids long. Germline CDR1 reads MNHEY; CDR2 reads SVGAGI.

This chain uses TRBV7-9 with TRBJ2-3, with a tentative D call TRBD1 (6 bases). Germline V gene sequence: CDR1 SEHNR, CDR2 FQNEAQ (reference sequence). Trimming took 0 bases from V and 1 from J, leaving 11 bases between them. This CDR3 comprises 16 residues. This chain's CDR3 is CASSLAGAPGTDTQYF. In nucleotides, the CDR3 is TGTGCCAGCAGCTTAGCGGGGGCTCCCGGCACAGATACGCAGTATTTT.

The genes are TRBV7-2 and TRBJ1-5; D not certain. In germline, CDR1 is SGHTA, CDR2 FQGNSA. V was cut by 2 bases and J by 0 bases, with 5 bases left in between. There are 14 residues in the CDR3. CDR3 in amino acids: CASSLYDSNQPQHF. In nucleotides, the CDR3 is TGTGCCAGCAGCTTATACGATAGCAATCAGCCCCAGCATTTT.